The clone carrying this T cell receptor beta chain appeared many times. Its target is unknown. Time point indicated: persistent/refractory GD, antithyroid drugs over 5 years with positive TRAb. The TCR library was prepared using RNA isolated from PBMCs. These data come from a study of regulatory T cells in long-lasting Graves disease. The study's findings and limits: The study examined only peripheral blood, not thyroid tissue.

CDR3-region Arm-PCR and iRepertoire HTBI primers produced the TCR beta libraries. Using its own MiXCR run on the multiplex PCR reads, TCRdb lists one record per CDR3 protein. The sample records 350,000 to 450,000 distinct CDR3 sequences, less than 25% being singletons. J was trimmed by 5 bases and V by 7 bases; bases with no gene match: 5. CDR1 is SNHLY, CDR2 FYNNEI, per germline. This CDR3 is built from 13 residues. This rearrangement joins TRBV2 to TRBJ1-5; 7 bases agree with TRBD1. This receptor was obtained from a female donor with Graves disease. The material sequenced was peripheral blood mononuclear cells (PBMCs), taken when the disease was refractory, from a patient treated with antithyroid drugs. For the CDR3, the DNA is TGTGCCAGCACACAGGGGTCGGATCAGCCCCAGCATTTT. Its translation is CASTQGSDQPQHF. Combining the CDR3 with reference TRBV2 and TRBJ1-5 gives the whole variable domain EPEVTQTPSHQVTQMGQEVILRCVPISNHLYFYWYRQILGQKVEFLVSFYNNEISEKSEIFDDQFSVERPDGSNFTLKIRSTKLEDSAMYFCASTQGSDQPQHFGDGTRLSIL.